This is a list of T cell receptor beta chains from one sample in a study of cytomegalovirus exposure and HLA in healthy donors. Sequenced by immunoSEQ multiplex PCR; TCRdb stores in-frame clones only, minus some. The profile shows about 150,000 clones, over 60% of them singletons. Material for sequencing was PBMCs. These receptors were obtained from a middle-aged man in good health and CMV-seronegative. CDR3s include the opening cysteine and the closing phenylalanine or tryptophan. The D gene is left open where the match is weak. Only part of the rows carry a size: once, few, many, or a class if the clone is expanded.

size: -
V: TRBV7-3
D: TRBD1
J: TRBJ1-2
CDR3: CASSSGTGNYGYTF
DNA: TGTGCCAGCAGCTCCGGGACAGGGAACTATGGCTACACCTTC

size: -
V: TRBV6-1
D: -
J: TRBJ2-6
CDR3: CASREGVAGANVLTF
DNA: TGTGCCAGCAGAGAAGGTGTAGCTGGGGCCAACGTCCTGACTTTC

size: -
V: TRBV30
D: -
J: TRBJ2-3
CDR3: CAWSGAGQNTDTQYF
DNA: TGTGCCTGGAGTGGCGCAGGACAGAACACAGATACGCAGTATTTT

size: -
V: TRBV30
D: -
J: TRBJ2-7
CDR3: CAWTLSYEQYF
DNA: TGTGCCTGGACCCTCTCCTACGAGCAGTACTTC

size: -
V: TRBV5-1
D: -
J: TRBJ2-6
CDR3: CASSYGQKDSGANVLTF
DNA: TGCGCCAGCAGCTACGGACAGAAAGACTCTGGGGCCAACGTCCTGACTTTC

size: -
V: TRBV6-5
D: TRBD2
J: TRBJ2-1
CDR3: CASSSGAGTSGNEQFF
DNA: TGTGCCAGCAGTTCGGGCGCCGGGACTAGCGGCAATGAGCAGTTCTTC

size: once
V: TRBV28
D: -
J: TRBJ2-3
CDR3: CASRGGSDTQYF
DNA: TGTGCCAGCAGGGGGGGTTCCGATACGCAGTATTTT

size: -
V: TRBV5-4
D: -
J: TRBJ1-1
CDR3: CASTLSAGNTEAFF
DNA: TGTGCCAGCACCCTTTCTGCAGGGAACACTGAAGCTTTCTTT

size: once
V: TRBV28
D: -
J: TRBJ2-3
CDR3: CASSLSQGPSTDTQYF
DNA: TGTGCCAGCAGTTTATCCCAGGGTCCTAGCACAGATACGCAGTATTTT

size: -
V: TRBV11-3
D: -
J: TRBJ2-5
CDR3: CASRGPSPAQYF
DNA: TGTGCCAGCAGGGGCCCATCCCCGGCCCAGTACTTC

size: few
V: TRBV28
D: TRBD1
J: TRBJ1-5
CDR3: CASSFSTGTEQPQHF
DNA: TGTGCCAGCAGCTTTTCGACAGGGACGGAACAGCCCCAGCATTTT

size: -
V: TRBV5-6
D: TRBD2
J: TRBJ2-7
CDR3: CASSLGAGDEQYF
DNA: TGTGCCAGCAGCTTGGGAGCGGGAGACGAGCAGTACTTC

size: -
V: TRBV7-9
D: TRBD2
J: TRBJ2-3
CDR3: CASSLLTSGRSDTQYF
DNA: TGTGCCAGCAGCTTACTTACTAGCGGGAGGTCAGATACGCAGTATTTT

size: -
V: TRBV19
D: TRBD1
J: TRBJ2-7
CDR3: CASSQSGTGPEQYF
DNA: TGTGCCAGTAGCCAGTCGGGGACAGGGCCTGAGCAGTACTTC

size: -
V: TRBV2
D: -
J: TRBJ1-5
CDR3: CASRATGIVGQPQHF
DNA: TGTGCCAGCAGGGCTACAGGGATTGTGGGTCAGCCCCAGCATTTT

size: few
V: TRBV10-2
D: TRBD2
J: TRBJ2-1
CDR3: CASGLSGGSNEQFF
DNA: TGCGCCAGCGGGCTTAGCGGGGGGTCCAATGAGCAGTTCTTC

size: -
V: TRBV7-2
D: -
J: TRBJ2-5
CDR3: CASSSESVATQYF
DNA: TGTGCCAGCAGCTCGGAGAGTGTGGCAACCCAGTACTTC

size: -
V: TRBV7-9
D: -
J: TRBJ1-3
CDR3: CASSLTPYTGNTIYF
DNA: TGTGCCAGCAGCTTAACCCCCTATACTGGAAACACCATATATTTT

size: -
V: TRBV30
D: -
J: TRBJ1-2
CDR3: CAWSVHQEGGYTF
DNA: TGTGCCTGGAGTGTACACCAGGAGGGTGGCTACACCTTC

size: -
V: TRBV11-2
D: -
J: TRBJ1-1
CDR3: CASSLDRRGDTEAFF
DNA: TGTGCCAGCAGCTTAGATAGGAGGGGCGACACTGAAGCTTTCTTT

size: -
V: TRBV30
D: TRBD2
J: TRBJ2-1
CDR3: CAWTATSGNEQFF
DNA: TGTGCCTGGACTGCGACTAGCGGCAATGAGCAGTTCTTC

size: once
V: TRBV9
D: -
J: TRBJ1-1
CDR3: CASSVGTMNTEAFF
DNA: TGTGCCAGCAGCGTTGGGACAATGAACACTGAAGCTTTCTTT

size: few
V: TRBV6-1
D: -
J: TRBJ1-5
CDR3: CASSGQVRQPQHF
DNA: TGTGCCAGCAGTGGCCAGGTTCGTCAGCCCCAGCATTTT

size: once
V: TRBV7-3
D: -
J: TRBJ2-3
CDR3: CASSLSSWGEDTQYF
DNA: TGTGCCAGCAGCTTAAGTTCATGGGGGGAAGATACGCAGTATTTT

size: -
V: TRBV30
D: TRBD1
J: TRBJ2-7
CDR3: CAWRQGDEQYF
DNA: TGTGCCTGGCGACAGGGTGACGAGCAGTACTTC

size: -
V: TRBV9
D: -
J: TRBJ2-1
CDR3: CASRKDDSSYNEQFF
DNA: TGTGCCAGCAGGAAGGACGACAGCTCCTACAATGAGCAGTTCTTC

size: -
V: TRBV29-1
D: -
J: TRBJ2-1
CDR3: CSVGRLGGSNEQFF
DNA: TGCAGCGTGGGCAGACTAGGAGGCAGCAATGAGCAGTTCTTC

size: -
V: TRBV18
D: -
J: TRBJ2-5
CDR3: CASSLNGGQETQYF
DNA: TGTGCCAGCTCACTCAACGGGGGCCAAGAGACCCAGTACTTC